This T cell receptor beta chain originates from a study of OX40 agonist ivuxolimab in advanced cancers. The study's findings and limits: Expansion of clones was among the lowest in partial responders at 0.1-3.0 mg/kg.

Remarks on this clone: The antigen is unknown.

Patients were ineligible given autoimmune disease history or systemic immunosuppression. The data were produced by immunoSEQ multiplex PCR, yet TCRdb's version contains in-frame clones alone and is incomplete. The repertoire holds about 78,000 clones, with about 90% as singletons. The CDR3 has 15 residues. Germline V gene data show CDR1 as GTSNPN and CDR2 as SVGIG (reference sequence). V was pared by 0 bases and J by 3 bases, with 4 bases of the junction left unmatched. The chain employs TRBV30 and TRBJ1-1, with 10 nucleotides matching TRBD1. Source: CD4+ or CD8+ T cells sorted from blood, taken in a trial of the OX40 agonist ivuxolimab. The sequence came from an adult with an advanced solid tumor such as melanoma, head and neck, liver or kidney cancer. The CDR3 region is CAWSVRQGAHTEAFF. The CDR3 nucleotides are TGTGCCTGGAGTGTGCGACAGGGGGCGCACACTGAAGCTTTCTTT.